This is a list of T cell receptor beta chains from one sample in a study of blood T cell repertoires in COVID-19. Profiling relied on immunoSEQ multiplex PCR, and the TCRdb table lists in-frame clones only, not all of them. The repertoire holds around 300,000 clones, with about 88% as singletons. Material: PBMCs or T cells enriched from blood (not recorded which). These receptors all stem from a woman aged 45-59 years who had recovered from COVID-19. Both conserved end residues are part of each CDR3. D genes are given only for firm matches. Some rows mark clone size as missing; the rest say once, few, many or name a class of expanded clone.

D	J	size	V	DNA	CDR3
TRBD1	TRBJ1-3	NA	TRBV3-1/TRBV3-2	TGTGCCAGCAGCCAACTTTCGACAGGGAACTCTGGAAACACCATATATTTT	CASSQLSTGNSGNTIYF
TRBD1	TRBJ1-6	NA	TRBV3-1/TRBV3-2	TGTGCCAGCAGCCAAAATTCTATCCGGGACAGACATAATTCACCCCTCCACTTT	CASSQNSIRDRHNSPLHF
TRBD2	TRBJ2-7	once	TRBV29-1	TGCAGCGCTAAGTGGGGGGGAGGGCCTTACGAGCAGTACTTC	CSAKWGGGPYEQYF
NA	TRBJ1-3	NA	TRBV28	TGTGCCAGCAGTTTACCCCCCGCCGGGTCCGGAAACACCATATATTTT	CASSLPPAGSGNTIYF
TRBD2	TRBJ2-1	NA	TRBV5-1	TGCGCCAGCAGCTATGGACTAGCGGAGGAGCAGTTCTTC	CASSYGLAEEQFF
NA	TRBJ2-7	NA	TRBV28	TGTGCCAGCAGTTTAACAGGTTCCGACGAGCAGTACTTC	CASSLTGSDEQYF
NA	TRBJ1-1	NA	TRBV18	TGTGCCAGCTCACCACTTAGCCAGACGGTGAACACTGAAGCTTTCTTT	CASSPLSQTVNTEAFF
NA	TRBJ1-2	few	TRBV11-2	TGTGCCAGCAGCTTGGGACAAACCATTATTAACTATGGCTACACCTTC	CASSLGQTIINYGYTF
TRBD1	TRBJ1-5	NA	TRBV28	TGTGCCAGCAGTTTGACGCAGGGGGCTAAGCCCCAGCATTTT	CASSLTQGAKPQHF
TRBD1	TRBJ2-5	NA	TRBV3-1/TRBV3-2	TGTGCCAGCAGCCAAGAAGACAGGGGAGAGACCCAGTACTTC	CASSQEDRGETQYF
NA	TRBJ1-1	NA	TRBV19	TGTGCCAGTGGGGGGGGGACCAATGGCGCCACTGAAGCTTTCTTT	CASGGGTNGATEAFF
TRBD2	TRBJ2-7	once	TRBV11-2	TGTGCCAGCACCCATAGCGGGAGCTCCTACGAGCAGTACTTC	CASTHSGSSYEQYF
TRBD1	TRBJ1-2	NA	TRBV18	TGTGCCAGCTCATTCGGACAGGACCGCTATGGCTACACCTTC	CASSFGQDRYGYTF
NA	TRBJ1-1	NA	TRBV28	TGTGCCAGCAGTTTACGGACTGGAAACACTGAAGCTTTCTTT	CASSLRTGNTEAFF
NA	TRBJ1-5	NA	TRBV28	TGTGCCAGCAGCCTTATTGCGGATAGCAATCAGCCCCAGCATTTT	CASSLIADSNQPQHF
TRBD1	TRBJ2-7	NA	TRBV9	TGTGCCAGCAGCGCCGCAGGGGGCAGCGAGCAGTACTTC	CASSAAGGSEQYF
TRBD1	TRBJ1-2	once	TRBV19	TGTGCCAGTAGTATTATCCCCGGGACAGCGGAACCCTATGGCTACACCTTC	CASSIIPGTAEPYGYTF
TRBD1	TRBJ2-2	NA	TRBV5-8	TGTGCCAGCAGTATGGGGACAGTCCCGAGCGGGGAGCTGTTTTTT	CASSMGTVPSGELFF
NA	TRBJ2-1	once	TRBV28	TGTGCCAGCAGTTTCCCTGGCCTGTCGAACAATGAGCAGTTCTTC	CASSFPGLSNNEQFF
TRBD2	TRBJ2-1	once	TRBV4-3	TGCGCCAGCAGCCAACAACGGACCGGGAGGGCCTACAATGAGCAGTTCTTC	CASSQQRTGRAYNEQFF
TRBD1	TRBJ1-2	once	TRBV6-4	TGTGCCAGCAGTGATGGCCGGACAGGGGCCAAGGGTGGCTACACCTTC	CASSDGRTGAKGGYTF
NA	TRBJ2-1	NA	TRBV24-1	TGTGCCACCTCATCACCGGCGGTTAGCTCCTACAATGAGCAGTTCTTC	CATSSPAVSSYNEQFF
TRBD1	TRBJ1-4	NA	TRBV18	TGTGCCAGCTCATTATCCGGGACAGGGAATGAAAAACTGTTTTTT	CASSLSGTGNEKLFF
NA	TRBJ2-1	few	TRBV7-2	TGTGCCAGCAGCCTTGAGCGGGCGACCTACAATGAGCAGTTCTTC	CASSLERATYNEQFF
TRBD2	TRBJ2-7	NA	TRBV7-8	TGTGCCAGCAGCACAAGCGGGAGGAGGAGCTCCTACGAGCAGTACTTC	CASSTSGRRSSYEQYF
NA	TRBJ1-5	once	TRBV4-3	TGCGCCAGCAGCCCCCAGGGAAGCAATCAGCCCCAGCATTTT	CASSPQGSNQPQHF
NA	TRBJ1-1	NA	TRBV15	TGTGCCACCAGCAGAAACACAGGGAACACTGAAGCTTTCTTT	CATSRNTGNTEAFF
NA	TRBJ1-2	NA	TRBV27	TGTGCCAGCAGCCTTAATCGACAGGTCGACTACTATGGCTACACCTTC	CASSLNRQVDYYGYTF
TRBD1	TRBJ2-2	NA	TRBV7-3	TGTGCCAGCAGCAAGGGACAGGGGAACACCGGGGAGCTGTTTTTT	CASSKGQGNTGELFF
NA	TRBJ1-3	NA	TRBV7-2	TGTGCCAGCAGCCGTTTGGACAGCTCTGGAAACACCATATATTTT	CASSRLDSSGNTIYF
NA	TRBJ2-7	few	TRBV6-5	TGTGCCAGCAGTTACAGGGGCCCCTACGAGCAGTACTTC	CASSYRGPYEQYF
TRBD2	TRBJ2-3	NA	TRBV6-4	TGTGCCAGCAGTGAAGGACTAGCGGGAGATACGCAGTATTTT	CASSEGLAGDTQYF
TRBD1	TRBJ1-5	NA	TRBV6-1	TGTGCCAGCAGTGGAGGGACAGCCCATGCCAATCAGCCCCAGCATTTT	CASSGGTAHANQPQHF
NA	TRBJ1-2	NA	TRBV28	TGTGCCAGCAGTTTGAAGGGGCTCACGTATGGCTACACCTTC	CASSLKGLTYGYTF
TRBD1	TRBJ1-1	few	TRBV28	TGTGCCAGCAGTTCTCGACAGGGCCGGATTGGGGCTTTCTTT	CASSSRQGRIGAFF
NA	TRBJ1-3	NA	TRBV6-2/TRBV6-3	TGTGCCAGCAGCCGCCGGGTCGCGGGGGACACCATATATTTT	CASSRRVAGDTIYF
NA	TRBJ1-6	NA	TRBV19	TGTGCCAGTAGCCTCAGAGGGGAGGGATTGTCACCCCTCCACTTT	CASSLRGEGLSPLHF
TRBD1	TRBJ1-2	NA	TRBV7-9	TGTGCCAGCAGAACAGGGGGCGATTATGGCTACACCTTC	CASRTGGDYGYTF
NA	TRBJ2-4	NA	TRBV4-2	TGTGCCAGCAGCCAAGTGTTAGGGGAGGACATTCAGTACTTC	CASSQVLGEDIQYF
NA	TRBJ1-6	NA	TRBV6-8	TGTGCCAGCAGTTACGCGGGGAGCTCCTATAATTCACCCCTCCACTTT	CASSYAGSSYNSPLHF
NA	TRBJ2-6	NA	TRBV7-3	TGTGCCAGCAGCGAAACGGGGTCGAGGGCCAACGTCCTGACTTTC	CASSETGSRANVLTF
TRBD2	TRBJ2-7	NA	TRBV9	TGTGCCAGCAGCGGAGGAATAGCGGGAGGGCAATACGAGCAGTACTTC	CASSGGIAGGQYEQYF
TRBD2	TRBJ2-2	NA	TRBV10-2	TGCGCCAGCAGTCCCGGGACTAGCGGCCCCGGGGAGCTGTTTTTT	CASSPGTSGPGELFF
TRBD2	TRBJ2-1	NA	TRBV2	TGTGCCAGCAGGCCCTTGAGCGGGGTCCGCAATGAGCAGTTCTTC	CASRPLSGVRNEQFF
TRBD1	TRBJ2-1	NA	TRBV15	TGTGCCACCAGCAGCCGGAGCAGGGGGCCGTTCGATGAGCAGTTCTTC	CATSSRSRGPFDEQFF
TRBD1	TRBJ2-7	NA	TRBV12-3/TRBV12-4	TGTGCCAGCAGACGGGACAGCTCCTACGAGCAGTACTTC	CASRRDSSYEQYF
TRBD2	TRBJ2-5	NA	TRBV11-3	TGTGCCAGCAGCGTCGGGACTAGCGCCCAAGAGACCCAGTACTTC	CASSVGTSAQETQYF
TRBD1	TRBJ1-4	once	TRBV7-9	TGTGCCAGCAGCTTGGGGACAGGGGTGAATGAAAAACTGTTTTTT	CASSLGTGVNEKLFF
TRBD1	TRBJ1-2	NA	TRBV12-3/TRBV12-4	TGTGCCAGCAACCCAGGGGGGTACGGCTACACCTTC	CASNPGGYGYTF
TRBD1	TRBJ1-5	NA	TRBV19	TGTGCCAGTAGCGACAGGGGCGGTCAGCCCCAGCATTTT	CASSDRGGQPQHF
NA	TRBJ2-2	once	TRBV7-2	TGTGCCAGCTCACGGCAGGAACTCGGGGAGCTGTTTTTT	CASSRQELGELFF
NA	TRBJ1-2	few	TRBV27	TGTGCCAGCAGTTTAGAGGCCAAAGCTAACTATGGCTACACCTTC	CASSLEAKANYGYTF
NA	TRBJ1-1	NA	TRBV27	TGTGCCAGCAGTTACTTTTTGAACACTGAAGCTTTCTTT	CASSYFLNTEAFF
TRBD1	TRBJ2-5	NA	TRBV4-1	TGCGCCAGCAGCCGAGCCCGGACAGGGGATGTGCGAGAGACCCAGTACTTC	CASSRARTGDVRETQYF
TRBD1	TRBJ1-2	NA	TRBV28	TGTGCCAGCCGGACAGGGGGCAACTATGGCTACACCTTC	CASRTGGNYGYTF